A single sample is the source of the 5 T cell receptor beta chains below, sequenced in a study of PD-1 blockade in classical Hodgkin lymphoma. Produced via immunoSEQ multiplex PCR; TCRdb's table is partial and in-frame only. The sample has 10,000 or so clones, approximately 80% seen once. Time point given: cycle 4 day 1 (C4D1), after six to seven weeks of nivolumab. Patients all relapsed after autologous stem cell transplantation, and there was variation in brentuximab vedotin exposure. Magnetic negative selection of thawed PBMCs was the method by which CD4+ T cells were purified. This sample comprised CD4+ T cells from blood, obtained before the fourth cycle of nivolumab. These receptors came from a human donor with classical Hodgkin lymphoma.

J is TRBJ2-1 and V is TRBV5-1; TRBD1 agrees at 8 bases. Germline loops: CDR1 SGHRS, CDR2 YFSETQ. V dropped 0 bases and J dropped 7; count of bases not matched to a gene: 9. The CDR3 has 16 residues. The CDR3 DNA sequence: TGCGCCAGCAGCTTGGTGGTAAGGACAGGGTCTAATGAGCAGTTCTTC. The encoded protein is CASSLVVRTGSNEQFF.

V gene TRBV4-1 combines with J gene TRBJ2-1; TRBD2 matches at 14 bases. Unmatched junction bases numbered 10, after V lost 0 bases and J lost 0 bases. Per the germline V gene, CDR1 is MGHRA and CDR2 is YSYEKL. This CDR3 spans 21 amino acids. The CDR3 DNA reads as TGCGCCAGCAGCCAAGAACCAGGACTAGCGGGAGGCCTGAGCTCCTACAATGAGCAGTTCTTC. It yields the protein CASSQEPGLAGGLSSYNEQFF.

The table lists this clone with a count of one. V usage is TRBV11-2 and J usage is TRBJ1-2, with TRBD1 matching 9 bases. This CDR3 spans 13 amino acids. The germline V gene has CDR1 SGHAT and CDR2 FQNNGV. Trimming cost V 5 bases and J 6 bases; bases outside gene matches: 4. The CDR3 DNA reads as TGTGCCAGCAGCCCCGGACAGGGGAATGGCTACACCTTC. It is translated as CASSPGQGNGYTF.

The sample holds a few counts of this clone. The rearrangement links TRBV7-9 to TRBJ2-1; 9 bases match TRBD2. Germline trimming cut 5 bases from V and 6 bases from J; bases unmatched to any gene: 14. The CDR3 sequence is 17 residues long. Germline V lookup: CDR1 SEHNR, CDR2 FQNEAQ (reference sequence). The DNA of the CDR3 is TGTGCCAGCAGCATCCAATCCGGGACTAGCATCACCAATGAGCAGTTCTTC. As protein: CASSIQSGTSITNEQFF.

V is TRBV11-2 and J is TRBJ2-7, with a weak D call TRBD2 (6 bases). V was trimmed by 9 bases and J by 1 base, leaving 13 bases between them. The CDR3 extends over 13 amino acids. Germline lookup yields CDR1 SGHAT and CDR2 FQNNGV. The CDR3: CASSGSHSYEQYF. The CDR3 DNA sequence: TGTGCCAGTAGCGGCTCACATTCCTACGAGCAGTACTTC.